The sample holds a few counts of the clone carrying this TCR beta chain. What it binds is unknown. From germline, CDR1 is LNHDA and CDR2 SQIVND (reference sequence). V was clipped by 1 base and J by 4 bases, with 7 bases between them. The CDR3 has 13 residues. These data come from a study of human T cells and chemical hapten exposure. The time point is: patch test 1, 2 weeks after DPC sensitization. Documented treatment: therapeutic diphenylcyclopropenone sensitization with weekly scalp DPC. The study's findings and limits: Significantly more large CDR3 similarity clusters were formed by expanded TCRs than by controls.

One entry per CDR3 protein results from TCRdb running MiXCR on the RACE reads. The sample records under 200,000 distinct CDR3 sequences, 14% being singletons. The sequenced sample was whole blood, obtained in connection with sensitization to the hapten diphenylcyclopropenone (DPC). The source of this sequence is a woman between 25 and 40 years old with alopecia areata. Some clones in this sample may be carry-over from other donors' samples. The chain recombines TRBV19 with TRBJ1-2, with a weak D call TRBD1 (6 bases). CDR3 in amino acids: CASSIGDIYGYTF. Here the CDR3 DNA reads TGTGCCAGTAGTATAGGGGACATCTATGGCTACACCTTC.